This T cell receptor beta chain appears in the sequencing data of a study of shared clonotypes between healthy human individuals. Among the donors, all were Caucasian adults who lived in Nashville, Tennessee. Study outcomes and limitations: Clonotype sharing across donors was expected to vary with sequencing depth.

In replicate PCRs of sorted subsets, roughly 200 ng DNA, about 29,000 T cell genomes, was used. Only in-frame clones appear in the TCRdb table, and some are missing; sequencing was by immunoSEQ multiplex PCR. Among tens of thousands of clones listed, around 57% were seen once. Germline assignment: CDR1 SGHVS and CDR2 FNYEAQ. V was shortened by 4 bases and J by 4 bases, with 10 bases between the two germline ends. The CDR3 covers 13 residues. As concerns this clone: Its antigen is unidentified.

The clonotype comes from a man aged 25 to 45 in good health. The sequencing input was memory CD8+ T cells sorted from blood. Stated subset: CD45RO+ cells pooled with CCR7-negative TemRA cells. The V and J genes are TRBV7-6 and TRBJ2-5; D is unresolved. CDR3 residues: CASSYVFGETQYF. In DNA, the CDR3 is TGTGCCAGCAGCTACGTGTTCGGAGAGACCCAGTACTTC.